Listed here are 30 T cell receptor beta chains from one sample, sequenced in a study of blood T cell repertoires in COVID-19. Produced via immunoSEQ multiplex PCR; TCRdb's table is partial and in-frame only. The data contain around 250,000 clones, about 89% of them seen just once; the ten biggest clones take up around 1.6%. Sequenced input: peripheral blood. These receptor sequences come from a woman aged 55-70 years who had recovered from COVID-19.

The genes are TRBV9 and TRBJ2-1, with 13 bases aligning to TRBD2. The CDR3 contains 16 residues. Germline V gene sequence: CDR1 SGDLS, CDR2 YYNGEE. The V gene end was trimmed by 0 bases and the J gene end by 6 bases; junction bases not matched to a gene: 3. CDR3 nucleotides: TGTGCCAGCAGCGTAGGTCGACTAGCGGGGGGCAATGAGCAGTTCTTC. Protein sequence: CASSVGRLAGGNEQFF.

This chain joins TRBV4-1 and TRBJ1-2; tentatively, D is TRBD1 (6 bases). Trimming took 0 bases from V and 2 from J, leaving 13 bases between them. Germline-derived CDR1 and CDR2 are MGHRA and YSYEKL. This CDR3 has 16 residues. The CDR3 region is CASSQDMGQQNYGYTF. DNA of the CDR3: TGCGCCAGCAGCCAAGATATGGGACAACAAAACTATGGCTACACCTTC.

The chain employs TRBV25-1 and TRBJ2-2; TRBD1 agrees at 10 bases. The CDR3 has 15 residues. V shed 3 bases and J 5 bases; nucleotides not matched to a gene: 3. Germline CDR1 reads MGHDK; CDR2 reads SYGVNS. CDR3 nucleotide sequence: TGTGCCAGCAGTGACGACAGGGGGCTGACCGGGGAGCTGTTTTTT. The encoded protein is CASSDDRGLTGELFF.

The CDR3 coding sequence is TGTGCCAGCTCACCGGACAGGGCCCCCTACGAGCAGTACTTC. It is translated as CASSPDRAPYEQYF. The chain employs TRBV18 and TRBJ2-7, with 8 bases aligning to TRBD1. Germline V gives CDR1 KGHSH, CDR2 LQKENI. V gave up 3 bases and J gave up 2 bases; unmatched junction bases: 3. The CDR3 length is 14 residues.

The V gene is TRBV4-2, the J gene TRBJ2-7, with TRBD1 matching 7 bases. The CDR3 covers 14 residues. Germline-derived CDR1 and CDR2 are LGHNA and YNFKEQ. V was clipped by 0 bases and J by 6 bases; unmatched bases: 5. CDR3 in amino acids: CASSQEDRLAEQYF. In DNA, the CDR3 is TGTGCCAGCAGCCAAGAGGACAGGCTGGCCGAGCAGTACTTC.

DNA of the CDR3: TGTGCCAGCAGTGATGGGGGGACCCCCCAAGAGACCCAGTACTTC. Encoded protein: CASSDGGTPQETQYF. The rearrangement joins TRBV2 to TRBJ2-5; maybe TRBD2 (6 bases). The CDR3 length is 15 residues. V was pared by 3 bases and J by 1 base, with 12 bases between. In germline, CDR1 is SNHLY, CDR2 FYNNEI.

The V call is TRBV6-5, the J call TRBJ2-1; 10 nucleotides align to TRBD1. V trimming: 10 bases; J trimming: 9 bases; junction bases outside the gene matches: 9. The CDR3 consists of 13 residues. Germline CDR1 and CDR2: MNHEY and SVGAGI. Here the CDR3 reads CATQRQGASEQFF. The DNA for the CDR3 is TGTGCCACCCAGAGACAGGGGGCGAGTGAGCAGTTCTTC.

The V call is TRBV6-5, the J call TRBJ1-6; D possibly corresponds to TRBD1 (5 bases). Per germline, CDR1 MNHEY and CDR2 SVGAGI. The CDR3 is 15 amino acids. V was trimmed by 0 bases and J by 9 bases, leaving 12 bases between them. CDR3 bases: TGTGCCAGCAGTTACTCGACTGGGGCTTTTTCACCCCTCCACTTT. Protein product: CASSYSTGAFSPLHF.

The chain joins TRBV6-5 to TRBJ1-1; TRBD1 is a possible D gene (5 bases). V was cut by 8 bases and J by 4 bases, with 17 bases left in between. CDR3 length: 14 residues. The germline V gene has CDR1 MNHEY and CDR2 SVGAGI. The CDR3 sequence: CASGLGRRGTEAFF. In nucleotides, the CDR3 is TGTGCCAGCGGACTGGGTAGGAGGGGCACTGAAGCTTTCTTT.

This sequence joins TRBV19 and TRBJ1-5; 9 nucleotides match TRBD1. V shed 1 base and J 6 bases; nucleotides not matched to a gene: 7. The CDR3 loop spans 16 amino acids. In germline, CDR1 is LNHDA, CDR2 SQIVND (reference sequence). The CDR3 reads CASSIAGTGIGQPQHF. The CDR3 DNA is TGTGCCAGTAGTATAGCCGGGACAGGGATCGGTCAGCCCCAGCATTTT.

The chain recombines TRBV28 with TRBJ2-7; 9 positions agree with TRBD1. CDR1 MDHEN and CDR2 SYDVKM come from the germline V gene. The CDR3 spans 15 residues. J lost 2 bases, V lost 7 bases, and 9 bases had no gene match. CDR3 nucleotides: TGTGCCAGCACTCAACCGGGACAGGGCCCCTACGAGCAGTACTTC. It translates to CASTQPGQGPYEQYF.

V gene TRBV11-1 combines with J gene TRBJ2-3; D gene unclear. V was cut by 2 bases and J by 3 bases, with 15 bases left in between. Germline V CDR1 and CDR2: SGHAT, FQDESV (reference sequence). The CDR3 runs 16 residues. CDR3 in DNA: TGTGCCAGCAGCTTATTTATAAACACCCAAACAGATACGCAGTATTTT. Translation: CASSLFINTQTDTQYF.

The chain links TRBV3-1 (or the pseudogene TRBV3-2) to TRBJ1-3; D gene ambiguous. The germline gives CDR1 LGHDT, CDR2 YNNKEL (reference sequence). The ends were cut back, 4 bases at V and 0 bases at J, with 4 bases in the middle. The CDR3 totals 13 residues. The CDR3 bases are TGTGCCAGCAGCCCGGTCTCTGGAAACACCATATATTTT. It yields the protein CASSPVSGNTIYF.

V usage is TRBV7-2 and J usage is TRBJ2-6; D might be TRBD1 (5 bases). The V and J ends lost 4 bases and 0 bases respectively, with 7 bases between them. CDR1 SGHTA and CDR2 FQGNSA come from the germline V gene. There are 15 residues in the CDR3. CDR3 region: CASSYQGSGANVLTF. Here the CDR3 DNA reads TGTGCCAGCAGCTATCAGGGCTCTGGGGCCAACGTCCTGACTTTC.

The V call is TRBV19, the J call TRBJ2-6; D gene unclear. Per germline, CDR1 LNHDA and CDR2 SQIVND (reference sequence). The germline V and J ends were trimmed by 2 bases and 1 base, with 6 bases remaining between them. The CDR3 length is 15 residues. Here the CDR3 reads CASSIFVSGANVLTF. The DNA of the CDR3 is TGTGCCAGTAGTATATTTGTATCTGGGGCCAACGTCCTGACTTTC. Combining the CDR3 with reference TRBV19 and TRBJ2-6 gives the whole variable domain DGGITQSPKYLFRKEGQNVTLSCEQNLNHDAMYWYRQDPGQGLRLIYYSQIVNDFQKGDIAEGYSVSREKKESFPLTVTSAQKNPTAFYLCASSIFVSGANVLTFGAGSRLTVL.

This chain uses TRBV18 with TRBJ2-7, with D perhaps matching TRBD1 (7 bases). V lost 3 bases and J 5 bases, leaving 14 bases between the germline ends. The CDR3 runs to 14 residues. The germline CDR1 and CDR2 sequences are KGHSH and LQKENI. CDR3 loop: CASSPLGGGDEQYF. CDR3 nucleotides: TGTGCCAGCTCACCTCTAGGGGGCGGGGACGAGCAGTACTTC.

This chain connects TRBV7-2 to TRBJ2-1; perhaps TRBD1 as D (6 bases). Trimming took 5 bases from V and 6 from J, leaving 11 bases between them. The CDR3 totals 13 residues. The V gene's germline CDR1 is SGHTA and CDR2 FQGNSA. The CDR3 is CASSQGPANEQFF. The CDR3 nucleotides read TGTGCCAGCAGCCAGGGGCCGGCCAATGAGCAGTTCTTC.

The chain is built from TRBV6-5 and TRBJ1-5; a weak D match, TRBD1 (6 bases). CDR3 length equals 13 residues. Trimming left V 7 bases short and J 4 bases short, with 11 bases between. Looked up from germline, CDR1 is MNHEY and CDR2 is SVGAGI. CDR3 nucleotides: TGTGCCAGCAATCCTACAGGGAATCAGCCCCAGCATTTT. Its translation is CASNPTGNQPQHF.

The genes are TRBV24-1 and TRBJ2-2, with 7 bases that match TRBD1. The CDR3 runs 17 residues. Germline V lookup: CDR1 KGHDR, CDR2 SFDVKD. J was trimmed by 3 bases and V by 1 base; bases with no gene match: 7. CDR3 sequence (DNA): TGTGCCACCAGTGATTTTGGGGCAGGGGGTTACACCGGGGAGCTGTTTTTT. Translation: CATSDFGAGGYTGELFF.

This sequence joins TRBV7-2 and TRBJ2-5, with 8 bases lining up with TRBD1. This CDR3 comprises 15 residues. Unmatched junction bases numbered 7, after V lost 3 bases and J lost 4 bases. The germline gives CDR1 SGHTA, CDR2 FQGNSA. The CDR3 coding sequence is TGTGCCAGCAGCTTGGCACAGGGGGATCGAGAGACCCAGTACTTC. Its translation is CASSLAQGDRETQYF.

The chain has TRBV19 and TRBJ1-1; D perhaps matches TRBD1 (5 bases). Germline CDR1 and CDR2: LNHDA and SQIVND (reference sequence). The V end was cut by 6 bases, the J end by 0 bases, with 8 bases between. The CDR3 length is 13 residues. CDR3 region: CASRVQVNTEAFF. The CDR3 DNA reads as TGTGCCAGTAGGGTACAGGTGAACACTGAAGCTTTCTTT.

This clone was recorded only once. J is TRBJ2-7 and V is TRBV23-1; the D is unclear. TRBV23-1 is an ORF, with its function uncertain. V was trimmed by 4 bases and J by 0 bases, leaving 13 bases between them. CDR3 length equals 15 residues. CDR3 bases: TGCGCCAGCAGTCCCCTGACTGCGAGCTCCTACGAGCAGTACTTC. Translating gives CASSPLTASSYEQYF.

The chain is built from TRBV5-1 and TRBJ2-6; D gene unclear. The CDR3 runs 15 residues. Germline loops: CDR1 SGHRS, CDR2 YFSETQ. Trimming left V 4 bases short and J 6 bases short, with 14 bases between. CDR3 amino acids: CASSPSGGAANVLTF. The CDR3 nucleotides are TGCGCCAGCAGCCCTTCCGGCGGTGCGGCCAACGTCCTGACTTTC. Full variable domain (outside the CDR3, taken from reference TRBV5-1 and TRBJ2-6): KAGVTQTPRYLIKTRGQQVTLSCSPISGHRSVSWYQQTPGQGLQFLFEYFSETQRNKGNFPGRFSGRQFSNSRSEMNVSTLELGDSALYLCASSPSGGAANVLTFGAGSRLTVL.

The CDR3 region is CSVSTGGLSGNTIYF. The CDR3 DNA reads as TGCAGCGTTTCCACAGGGGGGCTCTCTGGAAACACCATATATTTT. V is TRBV29-1 and J is TRBJ1-3; 8 bases fit TRBD1. J was trimmed by 0 bases and V by 5 bases; bases with no gene match: 6. The CDR3 runs to 15 residues. Germline CDR1 is SQVTM and CDR2 is ANQGSEA.

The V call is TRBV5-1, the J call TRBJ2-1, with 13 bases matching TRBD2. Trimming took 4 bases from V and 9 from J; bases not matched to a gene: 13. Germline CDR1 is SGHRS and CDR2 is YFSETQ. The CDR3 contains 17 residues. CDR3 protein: CASSAITSGGALGEQFF. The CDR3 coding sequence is TGCGCCAGCAGCGCTATAACTAGCGGGGGGGCCTTAGGTGAGCAGTTCTTC.

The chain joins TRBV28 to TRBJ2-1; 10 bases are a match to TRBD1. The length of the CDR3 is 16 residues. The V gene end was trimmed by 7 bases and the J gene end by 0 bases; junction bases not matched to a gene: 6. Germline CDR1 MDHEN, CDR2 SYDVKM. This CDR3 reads CASTATGGVSYNEQFF. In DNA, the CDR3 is TGTGCCAGCACCGCGACAGGGGGCGTCTCCTACAATGAGCAGTTCTTC.

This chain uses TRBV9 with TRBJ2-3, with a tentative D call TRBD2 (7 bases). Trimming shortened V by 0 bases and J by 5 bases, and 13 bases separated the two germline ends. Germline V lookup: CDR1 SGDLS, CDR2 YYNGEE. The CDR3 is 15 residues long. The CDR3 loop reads CASSVVGGAEDTQYF. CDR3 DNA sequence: TGTGCCAGCAGCGTAGTGGGGGGGGCCGAAGATACGCAGTATTTT. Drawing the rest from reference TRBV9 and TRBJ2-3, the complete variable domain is DSGVTQTPKHLITATGQRVTLRCSPRSGDLSVYWYQQSLDQGLQFLIQYYNGEERAKGNILERFSAQQFPDLHSELNLSSLELGDSALYFCASSVVGGAEDTQYFGPGTRLTVL.

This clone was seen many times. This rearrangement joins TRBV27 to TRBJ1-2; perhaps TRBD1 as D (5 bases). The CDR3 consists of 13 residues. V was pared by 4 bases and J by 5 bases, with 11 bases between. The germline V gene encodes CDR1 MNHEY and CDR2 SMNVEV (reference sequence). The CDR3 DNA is TGTGCCAGCAGTTATTCTGACAGTTATGGCTACACCTTC. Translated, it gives CASSYSDSYGYTF.

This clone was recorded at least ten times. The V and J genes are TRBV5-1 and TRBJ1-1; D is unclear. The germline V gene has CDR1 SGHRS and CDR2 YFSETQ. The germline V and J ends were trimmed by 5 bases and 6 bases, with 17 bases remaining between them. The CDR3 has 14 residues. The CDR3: CASSDRVKDAEAFF. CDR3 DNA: TGCGCCAGCAGTGACCGGGTTAAAGACGCTGAAGCTTTCTTT. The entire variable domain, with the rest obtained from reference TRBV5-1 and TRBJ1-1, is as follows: KAGVTQTPRYLIKTRGQQVTLSCSPISGHRSVSWYQQTPGQGLQFLFEYFSETQRNKGNFPGRFSGRQFSNSRSEMNVSTLELGDSALYLCASSDRVKDAEAFFGQGTRLTVV.

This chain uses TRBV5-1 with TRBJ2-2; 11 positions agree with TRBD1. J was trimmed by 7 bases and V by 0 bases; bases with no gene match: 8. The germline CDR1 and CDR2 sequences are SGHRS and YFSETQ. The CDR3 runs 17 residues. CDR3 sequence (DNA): TGCGCCAGCAGCTTGGCCGGGACAGGGGGGTTCAGCGGGGAGCTGTTTTTT. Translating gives CASSLAGTGGFSGELFF.